A single sample gave rise to the 4 T cell receptor beta chains below, sequenced in a study of PD-L1 blockade in urothelial cancer. Using immunoSEQ multiplex PCR, the repertoire was profiled, and TCRdb retains in-frame clones only, with some absent. The repertoire holds about 47,000 clones, with 80% as singletons. Time point meaning: pretreatment peripheral blood. The sample here was PBMCs, taken around atezolizumab (anti-PD-L1) treatment. These receptors were obtained from a man aged 55-75 years with urothelial cancer.

This clone was picked up a small number of times. The chain combines TRBV5-1 with TRBJ1-1, with D maybe TRBD1 (5 bases). The CDR3 totals 14 residues. Trimming shortened V by 4 bases and J by 1 base, and 11 bases separated the two germline ends. Germline CDR1 and CDR2: SGHRS and YFSETQ. The DNA for the CDR3 is TGCGCCAGCAGCCCTGAAAGGGGGAACACTGAAGCTTTCTTT. It is translated as CASSPERGNTEAFF.

This clone was found once. The chain links TRBV7-2 to TRBJ2-1; D remains unclear. V was cut by 0 bases and J by 9 bases, with 9 bases left in between. The CDR3 spans 13 residues. Germline CDR1 is SGHTA and CDR2 is FQGNSA. Here the CDR3 DNA reads TGTGCCAGCAGCTTAGCCGTTAATCCTGAGCAGTTCTTC. Translating gives CASSLAVNPEQFF.

This chain connects TRBV28 to TRBJ1-1, with D possibly matching TRBD1 (6 bases). The CDR3 consists of 15 residues. V shed 4 bases and J shed 1 base, with 13 bases lying between them. CDR1 MDHEN and CDR2 SYDVKM come from the germline V gene. The CDR3 loop is CASSSPTGANTEAFF. The CDR3, as DNA: TGTGCCAGCAGTTCCCCGACAGGTGCGAACACTGAAGCTTTCTTT.

The CDR3 coding sequence is TGTGCCAGCAGCTTACGTAAGGCGGCGGGTGGAAACACCATATATTTT. Translating gives CASSLRKAAGGNTIYF. The chain employs TRBV7-2 and TRBJ1-3; the D is unclear. This CDR3 is 16 amino acids long. Germline V gives CDR1 SGHTA, CDR2 FQGNSA. The ends were cut back, 2 bases at V and 3 bases at J, with 14 bases in the middle.